These 31 T cell receptor beta chains came from one sample sequenced in a study of T cells after yellow fever vaccination (dated by TCRdb to between 2018 and 2020). To prepare the library, 5' RACE was applied. TCRdb records Illumina NovaSeq 6000 as the sequencer. TCRdb reprocessing: public reads trimmed at Q25 with fastp, clones called with MiXCR, in-frame beta chains kept. Rows are unified per CDR3 protein, each entry keeping the most common DNA and genes. This sample comprises about 300,000 distinct CDR3 sequences, around 10% of them detected only once. The top ten clones comprise about 3% of the sample. Read against the paper, the sample's treatment or condition label means: live attenuated yellow fever vaccine strain. Material: CD4+ T cells sorted from PBMCs, obtained 5 days after the yellow fever booster vaccination. Receptor source: a man between 18 and 29 years old who received the YFV17D yellow fever vaccine.

The rearrangement uses TRBV9 and TRBJ2-5, with D perhaps being TRBD1 or TRBD2 (5 bases each). Germline V lookup: CDR1 SGDLS, CDR2 YYNGEE. Trimming shortened V by 3 bases and J by 5 bases, and 11 bases separated the two germline ends. This CDR3 is 13 amino acids long. The CDR3 nucleotides are TGTGCCAGCAGCGGAGGGGTTGGGGAGACCCAGTACTTC. Translating gives CASSGGVGETQYF.

This clonotype occurred many times. The chain employs TRBV25-1 and TRBJ2-7; the D is unclear. This CDR3 is built from 13 residues. Germline V gene sequence: CDR1 MGHDK, CDR2 SYGVNS. Trimming removed 3 bases at V and 3 bases at J, with 9 bases between. In nucleotides, the CDR3 is TGTGCCAGCAGTGATAGTCTAGTCTACGAGCAGTACTTC. Amino acid sequence: CASSDSLVYEQYF.

The V and J genes are TRBV28 and TRBJ2-2; a possible D gene is TRBD1 (6 bases). Germline lookup yields CDR1 MDHEN and CDR2 SYDVKM. The ends were cut back, 5 bases at V and 8 bases at J, with 15 bases in the middle. The CDR3 totals 14 residues. DNA of the CDR3: TGTGCCAGCAGTGAAGAGGCAAGGGGGGGGGAGCTGTTTTTT. Encoded protein: CASSEEARGGELFF.

Only a few counts were recorded for this clonotype. The chain combines TRBV7-2 with TRBJ1-2; D uncertain. Trimming stripped 3 bases from V and 0 bases from J, with 2 bases between. CDR1 is SGHTA and CDR2 is FQGNSA in the germline V gene. The CDR3 sequence is 12 residues long. CDR3 sequence reads: CASSFTNYGYTF. CDR3 DNA: TGTGCCAGCAGCTTTACTAACTATGGCTACACCTTC.

The CDR3 reads CASRSQRTNEKLFF. DNA of the CDR3: TGTGCCAGCAGATCACAGAGAACTAATGAAAAACTGTTTTTT. The chain uses TRBV25-1 and TRBJ1-4; D uncertain. The CDR3 has 14 amino acids. Germline V CDR1 and CDR2: MGHDK, SYGVNS. The germline V and J ends were trimmed by 6 bases and 1 base, with 9 bases remaining between them.

There are a few counts of this clonotype. The chain uses TRBV4-2 and TRBJ1-5, with TRBD1 identical over 9 bases. V lost 3 bases to trimming and J lost 2 bases; unmatched junction nucleotides: 8. This CDR3 has 17 residues. Germline CDR1 reads LGHNA; CDR2 reads YNFKEQ. The CDR3 reads CASSHSLRTGGNQPQHF. Here the CDR3 DNA reads TGTGCCAGCAGCCACTCGTTAAGGACAGGGGGCAATCAGCCCCAGCATTTT.

This chain joins TRBV12-3 or TRBV12-4 and TRBJ1-2; D is undetermined. V shed 10 bases and J shed 1 base, with 10 bases lying between them. The CDR3 covers 12 residues. The CDR3 nucleotides read TGTGCCACCCGAGAGGGTAACTATGGCTACACCTTC. This encodes CATREGNYGYTF.

In this sample, this clonotype turned up a few times. V gene TRBV15 combines with J gene TRBJ2-5, with D possibly matching TRBD1 (5 bases). Germline loops: CDR1 LNHNV, CDR2 YYDKDF (reference sequence). V lost 8 bases and J lost 2, with 12 bases in between. The CDR3 runs 13 residues. The CDR3 DNA reads TGTGCCACCTCTAAGGGGCCTCAAGAGACCCAGTACTTC. Translating it yields CATSKGPQETQYF.

This clonotype was seen a few times. The chain has TRBV28 and TRBJ2-1; no clear D. CDR3 size: 16 residues. The germline V gene has CDR1 MDHEN and CDR2 SYDVKM. V was clipped by 2 bases and J by 10 bases, with 21 bases between them. Here the CDR3 reads CASSLKGWFPNTEQFF. CDR3 coding DNA: TGTGCCAGCAGTTTAAAGGGTTGGTTCCCCAATACCGAGCAGTTCTTC. The full variable domain, completed using reference TRBV28 and TRBJ2-1, is DVKVTQSSRYLVKRTGEKVFLECVQDMDHENMFWYRQDPGLGLRLIYFSYDVKMKEKGDIPEGYSVSREKKERFSLILESASTNQTSMYLCASSLKGWFPNTEQFFGPGTRLTVL.

The V call is TRBV5-1, the J call TRBJ1-2; TRBD1 aligns across 8 bases. The CDR3 spans 14 residues. J lost 3 bases, V lost 3 bases, and 4 bases had no gene match. The germline V gene has CDR1 SGHRS and CDR2 YFSETQ. CDR3: CASSSGQAHYGYTF. The DNA of the CDR3 is TGCGCCAGCAGCTCGGGACAGGCGCACTATGGCTACACCTTC.

With respect to this clonotype: A read error may produce the germline difference seen at one junction end. This chain links TRBV12-3 or TRBV12-4 with TRBJ2-1; 9 bases align to TRBD2. CDR3 length: 14 residues. This CDR3 reads CASRLAGAYNEQFF. Here the CDR3 DNA reads TGTGCCAGCAGGTTAGCGGGGGCCTACAATGAGCAGTTCTTC.

Only a few counts were recorded for this clonotype. This chain uses TRBV5-5 with TRBJ1-4, with 9 bases fitting TRBD1. Germline trimming cut 7 bases from V and 8 bases from J; bases unmatched to any gene: 6. Per the germline V gene, CDR1 is SGHKS and CDR2 is YYEKEE (reference sequence). This CDR3 is 13 amino acids long. The CDR3 is CASRTGDREKLFF. CDR3 DNA: TGTGCCAGCCGGACAGGGGACCGAGAAAAACTGTTTTTT.

This clonotype appeared a single time. The V gene is TRBV12-3 or TRBV12-4, the J gene TRBJ2-3; D is unclear. CDR3 length: 11 amino acids. The ends were cut back, 5 bases at V and 7 bases at J, with 7 bases in the middle. The CDR3 bases are TGTGCCAGCAGTCCGGCCTATACGCAGTATTTT. It yields the protein CASSPAYTQYF.

This clonotype was seen only a few times. This chain joins TRBV3-1 and TRBJ1-3; D is uncertain. CDR1 and CDR2 (germline): LGHDT, YNNKEL (reference sequence). This CDR3 spans 11 amino acids. The germline V and J ends were trimmed by 5 bases and 9 bases, with 8 bases remaining between them. The DNA for the CDR3 is TGTGCCAGCAGCTATGGAGGCACCATATATTTT. Translation: CASSYGGTIYF.

The chain uses TRBV6-5 and TRBJ2-2; D not resolved. V gave up 7 bases and J gave up 1 base, with 7 bases separating them. This CDR3 contains 13 residues. The germline V gene encodes CDR1 MNHEY and CDR2 SVGAGI. The CDR3 reads CASNRVNTGELFF. The CDR3 DNA sequence: TGTGCCAGCAATAGGGTGAACACCGGGGAGCTGTTTTTT.

J is TRBJ2-1 and V is TRBV9; D is tentatively TRBD1 or TRBD2 (6 bases each). Germline V CDR1 and CDR2: SGDLS, YYNGEE. The CDR3 is 15 residues long. V lost 2 bases and J lost 5, with 14 bases in between. The CDR3 bases are TGTGCCAGCAGCGTCCATGGCGGGGACAACAATGAGCAGTTCTTC. As protein: CASSVHGGDNNEQFF.

In this sample, this clonotype turned up a few times. The rearrangement uses TRBV5-1 and TRBJ2-1; 7 bases agree with TRBD2. The J segment lost 3 bases and the V segment lost 0 bases, leaving 6 bases of the junction unmatched. CDR1 is SGHRS and CDR2 is YFSETQ in the germline V gene. The CDR3 runs to 16 residues. The DNA for the CDR3 is TGCGCCAGCAGCTTGGAGGGACTAAGCCTCTACAATGAGCAGTTCTTC. Protein: CASSLEGLSLYNEQFF.

This clonotype showed up just a few times. The chain uses TRBV7-3 and TRBJ2-1, with 7 bases identical to TRBD1. V was clipped by 5 bases and J by 3 bases; unmatched bases: 7. This CDR3 is 15 amino acids long. Looked up from germline, CDR1 is SGHTA and CDR2 is FQGTGA. For the CDR3, the DNA is TGTGCCAGCAGCCCAAGACAGGGAAACTACAATGAGCAGTTCTTC. This sequence encodes CASSPRQGNYNEQFF.

This clonotype has a handful of counts. The chain couples TRBV20-1 to TRBJ2-3; D is perhaps TRBD1 (6 bases). The CDR3 runs to 13 residues. V gave up 4 bases and J gave up 6 bases, with 14 bases separating them. Germline CDR1 DFQATT, CDR2 SNEGSKA (reference sequence). The CDR3 is CSANARGRDTQYF. CDR3 DNA: TGCAGTGCTAACGCCAGGGGACGGGATACGCAGTATTTT.

This clonotype was picked up a small number of times. The chain recombines TRBV4-1 with TRBJ2-7; 7 positions agree with TRBD2. Germline values: CDR1 MGHRA, CDR2 YSYEKL. The CDR3 is 17 amino acids. V shed 1 base and J 4 bases; nucleotides not matched to a gene: 13. The CDR3 region has the DNA TGCGCCAGCAGCCAAGCCGAGTTGAGCGGGGTAGCTTACGAGCAGTACTTC. Translated, it gives CASSQAELSGVAYEQYF.

This clonotype was observed a few times. The chain joins TRBV3-1 to TRBJ1-1; D is unclear. This CDR3 has 13 residues. Trimming stripped 1 base from V and 5 bases from J, with 8 bases between. Germline V lookup: CDR1 LGHDT, CDR2 YNNKEL (reference sequence). The CDR3 loop reads CASSQGRRTEAFF. DNA of the CDR3: TGTGCCAGCAGCCAAGGACGAAGGACTGAAGCTTTCTTT.

This clonotype occurred once. The V and J genes are TRBV4-3 and TRBJ2-6; D is ambiguous. The V and J ends lost 0 bases and 4 bases respectively, with 10 bases between them. CDR3 length: 16 residues. CDR1 and CDR2 (germline): LGHNA, YSLEER. This chain's CDR3 is CASSQEAPGGANVLTF. The CDR3 DNA sequence: TGCGCCAGCAGCCAAGAGGCCCCGGGCGGGGCCAACGTCCTGACTTTC.

In this sample, this clonotype turned up many times. V gene TRBV11-2 combines with J gene TRBJ2-3; 10 positions agree with TRBD1. This CDR3 has 16 amino acids. Germline CDR1 SGHAT, CDR2 FQNNGV. V was pared by 5 bases and J by 6 bases, with 11 bases of the junction left unmatched. For the CDR3, the DNA is TGTGCCAGCAGCCTCTTCCGGGACAGGGGTCGTGATACGCAGTATTTT. This codes for CASSLFRDRGRDTQYF. Looking up the rest from reference TRBV11-2 and TRBJ2-3 gives the full variable domain: EAGVAQSPRYKIIEKRQSVAFWCNPISGHATLYWYQQILGQGPKLLIQFQNNGVVDDSQLPKDRFSAERLKGVDSTLKIQPAKLEDSAVYLCASSLFRDRGRDTQYFGPGTRLTVL.

J is TRBJ2-3 and V is TRBV7-9, with TRBD1 matching 10 bases. V lost 2 bases, J lost 1 base, and 3 bases stayed unmatched. Germline V gene sequence: CDR1 SEHNR, CDR2 FQNEAQ (reference sequence). CDR3 size: 16 residues. The CDR3 region is CASSLTGTGGTDTQYF. CDR3 sequence (DNA): TGTGCCAGCAGCTTAACCGGGACAGGGGGCACAGATACGCAGTATTTT.

The chain has TRBV6-1 and TRBJ1-2; 9 bases align to TRBD1. Germline V gene data show CDR1 as MNHNS and CDR2 as SASEGT. The V segment lost 6 bases and the J segment 2 bases; nucleotides outside the gene matches: 10. This CDR3 is 16 amino acids long. The DNA for the CDR3 is TGTGCCAGCAGCCCGTCTGGGACAGGGCTCAACTATGGCTACACCTTC. Its translation is CASSPSGTGLNYGYTF.

This clonotype was picked up one time. J is TRBJ1-2 and V is TRBV14; D ambiguous. The CDR3 has 13 residues. Trimming took 4 bases from V and 6 from J, leaving 12 bases between them. CDR1 SGHDN and CDR2 FVKESK come from the germline V gene. In DNA form, the CDR3 reads TGTGCCAGCAGCCCCCGGGTAGGAGATGGCTACACCTTC. Its protein is CASSPRVGDGYTF.

The rearrangement uses TRBV7-9 and TRBJ2-7; D unresolved. CDR1 and CDR2 (germline): SEHNR, FQNEAQ (reference sequence). The CDR3 contains 14 residues. The V gene lost 1 base and the J gene lost 2 bases, with 9 bases spanning the gap. The CDR3 bases are TGTGCCAGCAGCTTAGAGCCGAATACCTACGAGCAGTACTTC. It codes for CASSLEPNTYEQYF.

This clonotype showed up just a few times. The rearrangement joins TRBV28 to TRBJ1-2; a possible D gene is TRBD1 (5 bases). This CDR3 spans 12 amino acids. Germline V CDR1 and CDR2: MDHEN, SYDVKM. Deletions cut 8 bases from V and 8 bases from J, with 15 bases between. CDR3 in amino acids: CASHSGGNGYTF. The CDR3 nucleotides read TGTGCCAGCCACTCCGGGGGGAACGGCTACACCTTC.

This clonotype was observed a few times. V and J are TRBV4-1 and TRBJ1-6; D is unclear. Germline loops: CDR1 MGHRA, CDR2 YSYEKL. The CDR3 has 18 residues. Trimming removed 5 bases from V and 7 bases from J, with 24 bases in between. Here the CDR3 reads CASSGVPQRTLLNSPLHF. In DNA, the CDR3 is TGCGCCAGCAGCGGTGTTCCACAGCGGACGTTATTGAATTCACCCCTCCACTTT.

This sequence joins TRBV5-1 and TRBJ2-3; D assignment may be TRBD1 or TRBD2 (5 bases each). This CDR3 region has 15 residues. Trimming removed 3 bases at V and 4 bases at J, with 15 bases between. CDR1 and CDR2 (germline): SGHRS, YFSETQ. CDR3 sequence (DNA): TGCGCCAGCAGCTCGGTGGAGAGAGGGGCAGATACGCAGTATTTT. It specifies CASSSVERGADTQYF.

This clonotype was picked up a small number of times. For the CDR3, the DNA is TGTGCCAGCCAGGGGTTTGGTAGCGAGCAGTACTTC. It translates to CASQGFGSEQYF. The chain couples TRBV19 to TRBJ2-7, with TRBD1 as a possible D gene (6 bases). Trimming removed 9 bases from V and 6 bases from J, with 15 bases in between. Germline V lookup: CDR1 LNHDA, CDR2 SQIVND (reference sequence). There are 12 residues in the CDR3.